This T cell receptor (beta chain) was identified during a study of T cells in narcolepsy. Study at large: Patients with NT1 or NT2 and healthy control donors were enrolled. Study-wide findings and caveats: Healthy controls reportedly lacked the autoreactive clonotypes serially found in patients' blood.

The germline V gene encodes CDR1 SQVTM and CDR2 ANQGSEA. The V end lost 4 bases, the J end lost 7 bases, and 16 bases lay between the germline ends. This CDR3 is 13 amino acids long. Concerning this clone itself: Its antigen is as yet unknown.

Libraries were prepared by immunoSEQ multiplex PCR; TCRdb keeps only in-frame clonotypes and omits some of them. This table has around 31,000 clones, 83% appearing once. The rearrangement links TRBV29-1 to TRBJ1-2, with TRBD1 as a possible D gene (6 bases). Sequencing used CD45RA- memory CD4+ T cells from PBMCs. The origin of this receptor is a human donor with narcolepsy. The CDR3 region is CSVVWGALGGYTF. Written as DNA, the CDR3 is TGCAGCGTTGTGTGGGGGGCCTTGGGTGGCTACACCTTC.